Following are 13 T cell receptor beta chains from one sample sequenced in a study of a mutant IDH1 vaccine in newly diagnosed glioma (dated by TCRdb to 2020 to 2022). Library generation was performed with the immunoSEQ multiplex PCR assay. Held by TCRdb, this immuneACCESS table contains in-frame sequences only and omits some clones. Under half of the omission traces to an unresolved V gene where checked; the cause of the rest is unknown. The sample table shows about 66,000 clones, and about four fifths are seen once. Around 8.2% of the sample goes to the ten largest clones. The sample's time point, from its label and the paper: week 11, during vaccination. Each vaccine dose, consisting of 300 ug of a 20-mer mutant IDH1 peptide in Montanide, was administered subcutaneously with topical imiquimod. Which antigens these TCRs recognize remains unknown. The specimen was PBMCs, collected from a glioma patient whose treatment included an IDH1 peptide vaccine. These receptors were collected from a woman aged 45-60 years with glioma.

V usage is TRBV6-6 and J usage is TRBJ1-2; TRBD1 agrees at 8 bases. The V and J ends lost 4 bases and 2 bases, in that order; junction bases with no gene match: 9. The CDR3 runs 16 residues. CDR1 is MNHNY and CDR2 is SVGAGI in the germline V gene (reference sequence). CDR3 amino acids: CASSSEGQGQNYGYTF. As DNA, the CDR3 is TGTGCCAGCAGTTCCGAAGGACAGGGCCAGAACTATGGCTACACCTTC.

This clone appeared a few times. The chain couples TRBV5-1 to TRBJ2-2, with D uncertain. The germline CDR1 and CDR2 sequences are SGHRS and YFSETQ. The CDR3 length is 13 residues. Deletions cut 3 bases from V and 6 bases from J, with 9 bases between. The CDR3 nucleotides are TGCGCCAGCAGCTCCTACACGTCCGGGGAGCTGTTTTTT. Protein sequence: CASSSYTSGELFF.

V and J are TRBV6-5 and TRBJ1-1; no reliable D call. CDR1 and CDR2 (germline): MNHEY, SVGAGI. The V end was cut by 6 bases, the J end by 1 base, with 9 bases between. There are 13 residues in the CDR3. CDR3 DNA: TGTGCCAGCAGCCAATTCGGGAACACTGAAGCTTTCTTT. Translation: CASSQFGNTEAFF.

This sequence joins TRBV18 and TRBJ2-2; TRBD1 matches at 9 bases. Germline values: CDR1 KGHSH, CDR2 LQKENI. This CDR3 is built from 16 residues. With V trimmed by 3 bases and J by 3 bases, 5 bases remained unmatched. The CDR3 loop is CASSPQRTGDTGELFF. CDR3 nucleotides: TGTGCCAGCTCACCCCAAAGGACAGGGGACACCGGGGAGCTGTTTTTT.

V gene TRBV7-6 combines with J gene TRBJ1-3, with D tentatively TRBD1 (6 bases). The CDR3 has 19 amino acids. CDR1 SGHVS and CDR2 FNYEAQ come from the germline V gene. Trimming removed 5 bases from V and 3 bases from J, with 26 bases in between. The CDR3 loop reads CASSLAGGAPGINGNTIYF. DNA of the CDR3: TGTGCCAGCAGCCTCGCCGGGGGGGCCCCAGGAATCAATGGAAACACCATATATTTT.

V gene TRBV5-4 combines with J gene TRBJ2-1; 9 bases are a match to TRBD2. Germline CDR1 is SGHNT and CDR2 is YYREEE (reference sequence). The CDR3 is 17 residues long. The ends lost 1 base at V and 2 bases at J; junction bases unmatched: 7. CDR3 sequence (DNA): TGTGCCAGCAGCTTGAGGAGCGGGGGGTCTCCCTACAATGAGCAGTTCTTC. It yields the protein CASSLRSGGSPYNEQFF.

The chain employs TRBV5-1 and TRBJ2-7; D might be TRBD1 (6 bases). Trimming removed 0 bases at V and 2 bases at J, with 9 bases between. This CDR3 spans 14 amino acids. From germline, CDR1 is SGHRS and CDR2 YFSETQ. The CDR3 DNA follows: TGCGCCAGCAGCTTGGTCACAGGGCCCTACGAGCAGTACTTC. Its translation is CASSLVTGPYEQYF.

V and J are TRBV5-1 and TRBJ2-1; TRBD1 agrees at 12 bases. The ends lost 4 bases at V and 4 bases at J; junction bases unmatched: 3. The CDR3 sequence is 15 residues long. Germline V gives CDR1 SGHRS, CDR2 YFSETQ. The CDR3 DNA reads TGCGCCAGCAGCCAGGGACAGGGGGCTTACAATGAGCAGTTCTTC. As protein: CASSQGQGAYNEQFF.

The rearrangement links TRBV10-3 to TRBJ1-1, with D unclear. There are 13 residues in the CDR3. CDR1 ENHRY and CDR2 SYGVKD come from the germline V gene. V gave up 0 bases and J gave up 0 bases, with 2 bases separating them. This chain's CDR3 is CAISESLNTEAFF. For the CDR3, the DNA is TGTGCCATCAGTGAGTCGTTGAACACTGAAGCTTTCTTT.

This chain joins TRBV9 and TRBJ2-5; D is uncertain. Germline V gene sequence: CDR1 SGDLS, CDR2 YYNGEE. V was cut by 4 bases and J by 7 bases, with 11 bases left in between. The CDR3 sequence is 12 residues long. In nucleotides, the CDR3 is TGTGCCAGCAGCCCGGACCCCGGGACCCAGTACTTC. Its protein product is CASSPDPGTQYF.

V usage is TRBV5-1 and J usage is TRBJ1-1; no firm D call. V was trimmed by 0 bases and J by 1 base, leaving 7 bases between them. The CDR3 runs 14 residues. Germline CDR1 and CDR2: SGHRS and YFSETQ. This CDR3 is CASSLAAGNTEAFF. The CDR3 bases are TGCGCCAGCAGCTTGGCCGCGGGGAACACTGAAGCTTTCTTT.

This chain connects TRBV25-1 to TRBJ2-2; perhaps TRBD2 as D (6 bases). The V end lost 6 bases, the J end lost 2 bases, and 13 bases lay between the germline ends. The CDR3 consists of 15 residues. Germline CDR1 MGHDK, CDR2 SYGVNS. The CDR3 coding sequence is TGTGCCAGCAGGCCTCAGGGACTCAACACCGGGGAGCTGTTTTTT. This codes for CASRPQGLNTGELFF.

This clone has just one count. J is TRBJ1-3 and V is TRBV2; D is uncertain. This CDR3 has 12 amino acids. Germline V gene sequence: CDR1 SNHLY, CDR2 FYNNEI. Deletions cut 6 bases from V and 1 base from J, with 4 bases between. The CDR3 DNA follows: TGTGCCAGCAGCAAATCTGGAAACACCATATATTTT. Encoded protein: CASSKSGNTIYF.